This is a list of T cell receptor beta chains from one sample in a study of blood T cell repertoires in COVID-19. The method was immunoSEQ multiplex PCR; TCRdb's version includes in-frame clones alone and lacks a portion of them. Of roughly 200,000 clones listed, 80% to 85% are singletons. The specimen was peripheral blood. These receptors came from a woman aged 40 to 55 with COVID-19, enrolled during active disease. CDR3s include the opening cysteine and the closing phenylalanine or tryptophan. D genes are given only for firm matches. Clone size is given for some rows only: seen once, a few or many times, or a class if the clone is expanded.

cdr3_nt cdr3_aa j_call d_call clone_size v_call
TGTGCCAGCAGTTTATCCGGGACAGGGGCTGAAGCTTTCTTT CASSLSGTGAEAFF TRBJ1-1 TRBD1 once TRBV27
TGTGCCGGATGGGACGGGGGGCATACCTACGAGCAGTACTTC CAGWDGGHTYEQYF TRBJ2-7 . . TRBV2
TGTGCCAGCGGCCGATTAGGAGGCTCTGGGGCCAACGTCCTGACTTTC CASGRLGGSGANVLTF TRBJ2-6 . . TRBV11-2
TGTGCCAGCAGCGCACGATTGCAGGGCCTAGCAACTAATGAAAAACTGTTTTTT CASSARLQGLATNEKLFF TRBJ1-4 . . TRBV5-8
TGTGCCAGCAGTGGTCCGATCGGTGGGGAGGGGCAGCCCCAGCATTTT CASSGPIGGEGQPQHF TRBJ1-5 . . TRBV2
TGTGCCAGCAGCGTAGACCTAGCGGTACGGAGAGATACGCAGTATTTT CASSVDLAVRRDTQYF TRBJ2-3 TRBD2 . TRBV9
TGTGCCAGCAGCTTTCGTTCCACCGGGGAGCTGTTTTTT CASSFRSTGELFF TRBJ2-2 . . TRBV11-2
TGTGCCAGCTCACCACTCGGCGGTTACAATGAGCAGTTCTTC CASSPLGGYNEQFF TRBJ2-1 . . TRBV18
TGCGCCAGCAGCCAGGGGGCGAGGGCTGAAGCTTTCTTT CASSQGARAEAFF TRBJ1-1 . once TRBV4-1
TGTGCCAGCAGCTTCAGAGGGAATGAGCAGTTCTTC CASSFRGNEQFF TRBJ2-1 . . TRBV11-2
TGTGCCAGCAGCTCCATAACCGGGACAGGGGGAAGCAATCAGCCCCAGCATTTT CASSSITGTGGSNQPQHF TRBJ1-5 TRBD1 . TRBV7-2
TGCGCCAGCAGCTTGGAGGGGGCGCGAGGGGCGTATGGCTACACCTTC CASSLEGARGAYGYTF TRBJ1-2 TRBD1 . TRBV5-1
TGTGCCATCTACCTGGACTCCGCCTATGGCTACACCTTC CAIYLDSAYGYTF TRBJ1-2 . . TRBV10-3
TGCGCCAGCAGGGAGAGCGGGAGCACTGTTTACGAGCAGTACTTC CASRESGSTVYEQYF TRBJ2-7 TRBD2 . TRBV10-2
TGTGCCAGTAGTATAGTAGGGGACTCAGCGCAGTATTTT CASSIVGDSAQYF TRBJ2-3 . . TRBV19
TGTGCCACCCGAGGGGCAGGGGTGGGCTCTAACTATGGCTACACCTTC CATRGAGVGSNYGYTF TRBJ1-2 . . TRBV28
TGCGCCAGCAGCCAATCTCCAGGGCCTGTGAACACTGAAGCTTTCTTT CASSQSPGPVNTEAFF TRBJ1-1 . . TRBV4-1